The 3 T cell receptor beta chains below all came from one sample that was sequenced in a study of blood T cell repertoires in COVID-19. The assay was immunoSEQ multiplex PCR, and TCRdb's table has in-frame clones only and misses some. The table has hundreds of thousands of clones, about 88% seen once. Sequencing was done on a sample of peripheral blood. These receptors all stem from a woman aged 40 to 50 who had recovered from COVID-19.

This clone was seen only a few times. J is TRBJ1-4 and V is TRBV5-1, with TRBD1 as a possible D gene (6 bases). The CDR3 loop spans 16 amino acids. Trimming stripped 0 bases from V and 3 bases from J, with 12 bases between. Germline CDR1 and CDR2: SGHRS and YFSETQ. CDR3 DNA: TGCGCCAGCAGCTTGGATCCACAGGGCGCTAATGAAAAACTGTTTTTT. It is translated as CASSLDPQGANEKLFF.

This clone was found a few times. CDR3 sequence: CASSTARQGNSPLHF. The CDR3 bases are TGTGCCAGTAGTACCGCCCGACAGGGCAATTCACCCCTCCACTTT. The chain links TRBV19 to TRBJ1-6, with 7 nucleotides matching TRBD1. V lost 4 bases to trimming and J lost 7 bases; unmatched junction nucleotides: 7. Looked up from germline, CDR1 is LNHDA and CDR2 is SQIVND (reference sequence). The CDR3 spans 15 residues. The whole variable domain, filled in from reference TRBV19 and TRBJ1-6, reads DGGITQSPKYLFRKEGQNVTLSCEQNLNHDAMYWYRQDPGQGLRLIYYSQIVNDFQKGDIAEGYSVSREKKESFPLTVTSAQKNPTAFYLCASSTARQGNSPLHFGNGTRLTVT.

The chain joins TRBV19 to TRBJ1-3; TRBD1 agrees at 7 bases. V dropped 3 bases and J dropped 3; count of bases not matched to a gene: 11. Germline V lookup: CDR1 LNHDA, CDR2 SQIVND (reference sequence). CDR3 length: 17 residues. For the CDR3, the DNA is TGTGCCAGTAGTATCTCGCCGACAGGGATCAGTGGAAACACCATATATTTT. Translation gives CASSISPTGISGNTIYF. Full variable domain (missing parts from reference TRBV19 and TRBJ1-3): DGGITQSPKYLFRKEGQNVTLSCEQNLNHDAMYWYRQDPGQGLRLIYYSQIVNDFQKGDIAEGYSVSREKKESFPLTVTSAQKNPTAFYLCASSISPTGISGNTIYFGEGSWLTVV.